These 3 T cell receptor beta chains came from one sample sequenced in a study of blood T cell repertoires in COVID-19. The assay was immunoSEQ multiplex PCR, and TCRdb's table has in-frame clones only and misses some. The profile covers some 240,000 clones, with roughly 86% appearing a single time and roughly 3.1% taken by the ten largest. The sample consisted of PBMCs or T cells enriched from blood (not recorded which). The receptors were gathered from a woman between 40 and 50 years old with acute COVID-19.

The chain couples TRBV15 to TRBJ2-7, with D unresolved. Trimming took off 0 bases at V and 2 bases at J, with 8 bases between the two ends. From germline, CDR1 is LNHNV and CDR2 YYDKDF (reference sequence). The CDR3 contains 14 residues. CDR3 in DNA: TGTGCCACCAGCAGAGATCTGGCCACCTACGAGCAGTACTTC. Translated, it gives CATSRDLATYEQYF.

This chain joins TRBV6-6 and TRBJ2-2, with 7 nucleotides matching TRBD1. This CDR3 contains 16 residues. J was trimmed by 1 base and V by 5 bases; bases with no gene match: 7. CDR1 and CDR2 (germline): MNHNY, SVGAGI (reference sequence). CDR3: CASSQRQGRNTGELFF. The DNA for the CDR3 is TGTGCCAGCAGTCAACGACAGGGTCGGAACACCGGGGAGCTGTTTTTT.

The chain is built from TRBV11-3 and TRBJ1-4; TRBD1 might be the D (5 bases). The length of the CDR3 is 14 residues. Germline V gives CDR1 SGHNT, CDR2 YENEEA. The V and J ends lost 8 bases and 8 bases respectively, with 18 bases between them. The CDR3 DNA sequence: TGTGCCAGCGGACAATCAGGGCGCCGCGAAAAACTGTTTTTT. Translating gives CASGQSGRREKLFF.